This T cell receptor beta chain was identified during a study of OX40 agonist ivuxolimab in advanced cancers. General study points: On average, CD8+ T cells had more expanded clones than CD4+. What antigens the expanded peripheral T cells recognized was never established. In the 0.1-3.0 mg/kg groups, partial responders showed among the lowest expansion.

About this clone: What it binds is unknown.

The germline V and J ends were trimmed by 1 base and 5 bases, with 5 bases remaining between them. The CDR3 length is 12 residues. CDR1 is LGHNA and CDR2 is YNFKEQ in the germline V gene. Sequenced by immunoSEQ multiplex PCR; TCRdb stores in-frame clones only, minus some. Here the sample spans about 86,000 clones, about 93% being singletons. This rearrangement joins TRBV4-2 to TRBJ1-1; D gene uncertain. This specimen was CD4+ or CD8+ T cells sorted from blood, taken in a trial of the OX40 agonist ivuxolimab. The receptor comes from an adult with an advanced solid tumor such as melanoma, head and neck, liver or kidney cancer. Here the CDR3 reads CASSQGRTEAFF. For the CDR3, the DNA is TGTGCCAGCAGCCAAGGGAGGACTGAAGCTTTCTTT.